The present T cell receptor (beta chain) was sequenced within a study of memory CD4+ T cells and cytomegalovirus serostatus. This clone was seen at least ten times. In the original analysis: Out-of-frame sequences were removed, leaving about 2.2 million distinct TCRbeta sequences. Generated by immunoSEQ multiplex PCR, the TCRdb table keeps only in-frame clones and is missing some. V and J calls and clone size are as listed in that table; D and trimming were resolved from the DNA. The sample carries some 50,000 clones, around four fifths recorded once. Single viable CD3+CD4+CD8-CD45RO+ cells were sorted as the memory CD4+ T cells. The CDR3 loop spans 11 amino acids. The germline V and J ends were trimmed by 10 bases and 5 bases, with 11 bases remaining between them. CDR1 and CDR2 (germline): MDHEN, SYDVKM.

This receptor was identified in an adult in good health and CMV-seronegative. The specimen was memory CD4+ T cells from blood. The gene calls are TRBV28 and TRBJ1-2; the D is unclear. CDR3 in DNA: TGTGCCACCACTGACATATATGGCTACACCTTC. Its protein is CATTDIYGYTF.